The 8 T cell receptor beta chains below come from one sample, sequenced in a study of control samples from healthy donors and cancer patients. Here immunoSEQ multiplex PCR was the method, and the copy in TCRdb shows in-frame clones only, minus some. This sample yields 65,000 to 90,000 clones, of which 80% to 90% are seen a single time; around 18% belongs to the top ten. Sequencing was done on a sample of blood. The receptors here all came from a man aged 50 to 59 in good health.

Concerning this clone: One end of the junction fails to match germline, which may point to a read error. The chain uses TRBV12-3 or TRBV12-4 and TRBJ1-1; D is uncertain. The CDR3 length is 13 residues. The CDR3 loop is CASSYGENTEAFF. In nucleotides, the CDR3 is TGTGCCAGTAGTTATGGTGAGAACACTGAAGCTTTCTTT.

J is TRBJ1-1 and V is TRBV9, with a weak D call TRBD1 (6 bases). This CDR3 has 13 amino acids. Trimming pared 0 bases from V and 7 bases from J, leaving 10 bases between. Germline CDR1 SGDLS, CDR2 YYNGEE. The CDR3 DNA reads as TGTGCCAGCAGCGTAGACAGGGATGATGAAGCTTTCTTT. It codes for CASSVDRDDEAFF.

This CDR3 is CASSFTQLETQYF. In nucleotides, the CDR3 is TGTGCCAGCAGCTTTACCCAATTAGAGACCCAGTACTTC. The V call is TRBV11-3, the J call TRBJ2-5; D is unclear. V lost 3 bases and J 4 bases, leaving 9 bases between the germline ends. This CDR3 contains 13 residues. Germline CDR1 is SGHNT and CDR2 is YENEEA.

The V gene is TRBV28, the J gene TRBJ2-7; unclear D gene. V was trimmed by 3 bases and J by 0 bases, leaving 12 bases between them. Looked up from germline, CDR1 is MDHEN and CDR2 is SYDVKM. This CDR3 is 15 amino acids long. The CDR3 DNA is TGTGCCAGCAGTTTTACATCCGGGTTCTCCTACGAGCAGTACTTC. Translation gives CASSFTSGFSYEQYF.

This rearrangement joins TRBV29-1 to TRBJ2-3; tentatively, D is TRBD2 (6 bases). The CDR3 loop spans 13 amino acids. Trimming shortened V by 3 bases and J by 4 bases, and 11 bases separated the two germline ends. Germline loops: CDR1 SQVTM, CDR2 ANQGSEA. Written as DNA, the CDR3 is TGCAGCGTTGACGGGGGAGCGGCAGATACGCAGTATTTT. Protein product: CSVDGGAADTQYF.

The V gene is TRBV18, the J gene TRBJ1-5, with D possibly being TRBD1 (5 bases). The CDR3 has 14 residues. V dropped 6 bases and J dropped 4 bases, with 13 bases sitting between them. From germline, CDR1 is KGHSH and CDR2 LQKENI. CDR3 nucleotide sequence: TGTGCCAGCTCCGACCAGGGAGCGAATCAGCCCCAGCATTTT. Its translation: CASSDQGANQPQHF.

V and J are TRBV10-3 and TRBJ1-5; D is perhaps TRBD1 (6 bases). Germline assignment: CDR1 ENHRY and CDR2 SYGVKD. V lost 2 bases and J lost 2, with 19 bases in between. CDR3 length: 18 residues. CDR3 protein: CAISEGAKQGWGNQPQHF. In DNA, the CDR3 is TGTGCCATCAGTGAGGGAGCTAAACAGGGCTGGGGCAATCAGCCCCAGCATTTT.

The CDR3 nucleotides read TGTGCCAGCAGCACGGTCCTACCCACAGATACGCAGTATTTT. Protein product: CASSTVLPTDTQYF. The chain recombines TRBV5-5 with TRBJ2-3; D uncertain. This CDR3 has 14 residues. Germline V gene sequence: CDR1 SGHKS, CDR2 YYEKEE (reference sequence). Trimming removed 4 bases from V and 2 bases from J, with 11 bases in between.